This is a list of T cell receptor beta chains from one sample in a study of radiation and T cells in renal cell carcinoma. Using immunoSEQ multiplex PCR, the repertoire was profiled, and TCRdb retains in-frame clones only, with some absent. Counted here are 150,000 or so clones, about 85% occurring once; the ten biggest clones make up about 4%. Sequencing was performed on blood, taken from a patient whose treatment included radiotherapy and nephrectomy. Receptors originate from a woman between 70 and 85 years old with renal cell carcinoma. The CDR3 runs from the conserved cysteine through the conserved F or W. The D gene is left open where the match is weak. For some rows the clone size is stated as once, few or many, or as a class when expanded; others skip it.

size: -
J: TRBJ2-6
V: TRBV5-1
D: -
DNA: TGCGCCAGCCAGCCCGTCTCTGGGGCCAACGTCCTGACTTTC
CDR3: CASQPVSGANVLTF

size: -
J: TRBJ2-1
V: TRBV28
D: -
DNA: TGTGCCAGCAGCGAGAAGTACAATGAGCAGTTCTTC
CDR3: CASSEKYNEQFF

size: -
J: TRBJ2-3
V: TRBV6-4
D: TRBD2
DNA: TGTGCCAGCAGTGACCCGGGGAAACTAGCGGGGTTGGAAGATACGCAGTATTTT
CDR3: CASSDPGKLAGLEDTQYF

size: once
J: TRBJ2-3
V: TRBV6-5
D: TRBD2
DNA: TGTGCCAGCAGCTCGAAGCGGGGGGCGGATACGCAGTATTTT
CDR3: CASSSKRGADTQYF

size: -
J: TRBJ1-2
V: TRBV21-1
D: -
DNA: TGTGCCAGCAGCAAAGATCGGGGCACTAACTATGGCTACACCTTC
CDR3: CASSKDRGTNYGYTF

size: -
J: TRBJ2-1
V: TRBV2
D: -
DNA: TGTGCCAGCAGTGAAGGTAATGAGCAGTTCTTC
CDR3: CASSEGNEQFF

size: -
J: TRBJ2-1
V: TRBV7-2
D: TRBD2
DNA: TGTGCCAGCAGCTCTAGCGGAGGGAGCTCCTACAATGAGCAGTTCTTC
CDR3: CASSSSGGSSYNEQFF

size: -
J: TRBJ2-1
V: TRBV6-1
D: TRBD1
DNA: TGTGCCAGTTTAGGGGGCCTCGGCTCTCATGAGCAGTTCTTC
CDR3: CASLGGLGSHEQFF

size: -
J: TRBJ2-7
V: TRBV30
D: -
DNA: TGTGCCTGGAGAGGGGCCTCCTACGAGCAGTACTTC
CDR3: CAWRGASYEQYF

size: -
J: TRBJ1-6
V: TRBV6-5
D: TRBD1
DNA: TGTGCCAGCAGTCGGGACAGGGCAACGAATTCACCCCTCCACTTT
CDR3: CASSRDRATNSPLHF

size: -
J: TRBJ1-1
V: TRBV14
D: TRBD1
DNA: TGTGCCAGCACCCTACACAGGGGGAACACTGAAGCTTTCTTT
CDR3: CASTLHRGNTEAFF

size: -
J: TRBJ2-7
V: TRBV6-6
D: TRBD1
DNA: TGTGCCAGCAATCTACAGGGGGCCTCCTACGAGCAGTACTTC
CDR3: CASNLQGASYEQYF

size: -
J: TRBJ1-3
V: TRBV7-2
D: -
DNA: TGTGCCAGCAGCTTGCTGAGCTCTGGAAACACCATATATTTT
CDR3: CASSLLSSGNTIYF

size: -
J: TRBJ1-6
V: TRBV11-2
D: -
DNA: TGTGCCAGCAGCTTGAGGGTAACCGGAAATTCACCCCTCCACTTT
CDR3: CASSLRVTGNSPLHF

size: -
J: TRBJ2-7
V: TRBV5-1
D: TRBD1
DNA: TGCGCCAGCAGCAAGGTGGGACAGCAGAGCTCCTACGAGCAGTACTTC
CDR3: CASSKVGQQSSYEQYF

size: -
J: TRBJ1-4
V: TRBV2
D: -
DNA: TGTGCCAGCACCAGGGTTTCTGAAAAACTGTTTTTT
CDR3: CASTRVSEKLFF

size: -
J: TRBJ2-2
V: TRBV5-1
D: -
DNA: TGCGCCAGCAGTTGGTCCACCGGGGAGCTGTTTTTT
CDR3: CASSWSTGELFF

size: -
J: TRBJ2-7
V: TRBV6-6
D: -
DNA: TGTGCCAGCAGTTACTCCCAGGAGCAGTACTTC
CDR3: CASSYSQEQYF